A selection of T cell receptor beta chains follows, all from one sample in a study of CD8 T cells in ankylosing spondylitis. TCRdb re-analysed the 5' RACE reads in MiXCR, keeping a single row per CDR3 protein. The table has roughly 100,000 distinct CDR3 sequences, roughly 8.3% seen once. The sample taken for sequencing was blood, either unsorted or a sorted T cell fraction (not recorded which). Receptors were obtained from a male donor with ankylosing spondylitis or in good health (not recorded which). Each CDR3 is given with its conserved first and last residue. Each record gives: CDR3 DNA, CDR3 protein, J gene, D gene, clone size, V gene. The D gene is left open where the match is weak. Expanded clones are given a class, and other clones once, few, many or no size at all.

CDR3 DNA: TGTGCCAGCAGTGAAATAGCGGGGGGGCCCCTGTTCTTC
CDR3 protein: CASSEIAGGPLFF
J gene: TRBJ2-1
D gene: TRBD2
clone size: many
V gene: TRBV2

CDR3 DNA: TGCAGTGCTAGGCCTGGGACTAGCGGTGATACGCAGTATTTT
CDR3 protein: CSARPGTSGDTQYF
J gene: TRBJ2-3
D gene: TRBD2
clone size: few
V gene: TRBV20-1

CDR3 DNA: TGTGCCAGCAGGACCCCCGGGACCCAGGACCCAGATACGCAGTATTTT
CDR3 protein: CASRTPGTQDPDTQYF
J gene: TRBJ2-3
D gene: -
clone size: -
V gene: TRBV7-9

CDR3 DNA: TGTGCCAGCAGCCAAGATCCTAGCGGGGGAGGTGAAGGGGAGCTGTTTTTT
CDR3 protein: CASSQDPSGGGEGELFF
J gene: TRBJ2-2
D gene: TRBD2
clone size: many
V gene: TRBV3-1

CDR3 DNA: TGTGCCAGCAGTTTTCAGGGGCCAGAGACCCAGTACTTC
CDR3 protein: CASSFQGPETQYF
J gene: TRBJ2-5
D gene: -
clone size: many
V gene: TRBV12-3/TRBV12-4

CDR3 DNA: TGTGCCAGCAGCGCTCCTAGGACAGGGCAACAAGAGACCCAGTACTTC
CDR3 protein: CASSAPRTGQQETQYF
J gene: TRBJ2-5
D gene: TRBD1
clone size: many
V gene: TRBV9

CDR3 DNA: TGTGCCAGCAGCTTAGATCAGGGGAACCACGCTTTCTTT
CDR3 protein: CASSLDQGNHAFF
J gene: TRBJ1-1
D gene: -
clone size: many
V gene: TRBV7-8

CDR3 DNA: TGTGCCAGCAGCCGTATGACAGGGGGACTGAACACCGGGGAGCTGTTTTTT
CDR3 protein: CASSRMTGGLNTGELFF
J gene: TRBJ2-2
D gene: TRBD1
clone size: many
V gene: TRBV5-6

CDR3 DNA: TGTGCCTGGAGTGTAGCGGCGGACTATGGCTACACCTTC
CDR3 protein: CAWSVAADYGYTF
J gene: TRBJ1-2
D gene: -
clone size: few
V gene: TRBV30

CDR3 DNA: TGCAGTGCTGACCGGGACAGGGACCAAGAGACCCAGTACTTC
CDR3 protein: CSADRDRDQETQYF
J gene: TRBJ2-5
D gene: TRBD1
clone size: many
V gene: TRBV20-1

CDR3 DNA: TGTGCCAGCAGTTTTGGCGGAGGGGGTGGGACCCAGTACTTC
CDR3 protein: CASSFGGGGGTQYF
J gene: TRBJ2-5
D gene: -
clone size: few
V gene: TRBV12-3/TRBV12-4

CDR3 DNA: TGCGCCAGCAGTGAGTTAGGTTCACACAATGAGCAGTTCTTC
CDR3 protein: CASSELGSHNEQFF
J gene: TRBJ2-1
D gene: -
clone size: many
V gene: TRBV10-2

CDR3 DNA: TGCGCCAGCAGCCAAGGTTTTGCGACTTTCTCCTACAATGAGCAGTTCTTC
CDR3 protein: CASSQGFATFSYNEQFF
J gene: TRBJ2-1
D gene: -
clone size: many
V gene: TRBV4-3

CDR3 DNA: TGTGCCAGCAGGACGACAGGGCCGGGGGAGCAGTACTTC
CDR3 protein: CASRTTGPGEQYF
J gene: TRBJ2-7
D gene: TRBD1
clone size: many
V gene: TRBV12-3/TRBV12-4

CDR3 DNA: TGTGCCAGCAGTTACGAGAGGAGGACAGGGGACACAGATACGCAGTATTTT
CDR3 protein: CASSYERRTGDTDTQYF
J gene: TRBJ2-3
D gene: TRBD1
clone size: many
V gene: TRBV6-2/TRBV6-3

CDR3 DNA: TGCAGCGCCCATCCTCCGGGTGCAGATACGCAGTATTTT
CDR3 protein: CSAHPPGADTQYF
J gene: TRBJ2-3
D gene: -
clone size: many
V gene: TRBV29-1

CDR3 DNA: TGTGCCAGCGGGACAGAAGCTAACTATGGCTACACCTTC
CDR3 protein: CASGTEANYGYTF
J gene: TRBJ1-2
D gene: TRBD1
clone size: -
V gene: TRBV19

CDR3 DNA: TGTGCCAGCAGCCGGACCAATCAGCCCCAGCATTTT
CDR3 protein: CASSRTNQPQHF
J gene: TRBJ1-5
D gene: -
clone size: -
V gene: TRBV6-2/TRBV6-3

CDR3 DNA: TGCAGTGCGGGCGGTTCCTACGAGCAGTACTTC
CDR3 protein: CSAGGSYEQYF
J gene: TRBJ2-7
D gene: -
clone size: many
V gene: TRBV20-1

CDR3 DNA: TGTGCCAGCAGCGTAGATGGGAGTTCGGCCAAAAACATTCAGTACTTC
CDR3 protein: CASSVDGSSAKNIQYF
J gene: TRBJ2-4
D gene: -
clone size: many
V gene: TRBV9

CDR3 DNA: TGCGCCAGCAGCTTGGAGGGAGAGGGTTCAGAGACCCAGTACTTC
CDR3 protein: CASSLEGEGSETQYF
J gene: TRBJ2-5
D gene: -
clone size: many
V gene: TRBV5-1

CDR3 DNA: TGTGCCAGCAGCTTTGAACTAGCGGACGAGCAGTACTTC
CDR3 protein: CASSFELADEQYF
J gene: TRBJ2-7
D gene: TRBD2
clone size: many
V gene: TRBV7-9

CDR3 DNA: TGTGCCAGCAGCCAAGTTGGGACAGGGCACGAGCAGTACTTC
CDR3 protein: CASSQVGTGHEQYF
J gene: TRBJ2-7
D gene: TRBD1
clone size: many
V gene: TRBV3-1

CDR3 DNA: TGTGCCAGCGGGAGACAGGGAACCGATGAGCAGTTCTTC
CDR3 protein: CASGRQGTDEQFF
J gene: TRBJ2-1
D gene: TRBD1
clone size: many
V gene: TRBV12-3/TRBV12-4

CDR3 DNA: TGTGCCAGCAGCTTCCCAGGGGGGATCACTGAAGCTTTCTTT
CDR3 protein: CASSFPGGITEAFF
J gene: TRBJ1-1
D gene: TRBD1
clone size: many
V gene: TRBV7-2

CDR3 DNA: TGCAGCGTTGTGGAACTAAACACCGGGGAGCTGTTTTTT
CDR3 protein: CSVVELNTGELFF
J gene: TRBJ2-2
D gene: -
clone size: many
V gene: TRBV29-1

CDR3 DNA: TGTGCCAGCAGTTTATACAGGGGGCGCGACACTGAAGCTTTCTTT
CDR3 protein: CASSLYRGRDTEAFF
J gene: TRBJ1-1
D gene: TRBD1
clone size: many
V gene: TRBV12-3/TRBV12-4

CDR3 DNA: TGCGCCAGCAGCTTGGCCGAAGATACGCAGTATTTT
CDR3 protein: CASSLAEDTQYF
J gene: TRBJ2-3
D gene: -
clone size: many
V gene: TRBV5-1

CDR3 DNA: TGCGCCAGCAGCCAAGCGAGGGTTGGAGAGACCCAGTACTTC
CDR3 protein: CASSQARVGETQYF
J gene: TRBJ2-5
D gene: -
clone size: many
V gene: TRBV4-3

CDR3 DNA: TGCGCCAGCAGCCAAGGGTTGCTAGCGGGTTCCTACGAGCAGTACTTC
CDR3 protein: CASSQGLLAGSYEQYF
J gene: TRBJ2-7
D gene: TRBD2
clone size: many
V gene: TRBV4-1